One and the same sample provided the 5 T cell receptor beta chains below, sequenced in a study of human T cells and chemical hapten exposure. TCRdb reprocessed the RACE reads with MiXCR, giving one entry per CDR3 protein. The repertoire holds roughly 50,000 distinct CDR3 sequences, approximately 9.7% seen once, with approximately 9.7% in the top ten. The time point: pre-sensitization, week 0. The treatment was: therapeutic diphenylcyclopropenone sensitization with weekly scalp DPC. Unfractionated whole blood yielded the extracted total RNA. Here the sequenced sample was whole blood, taken in connection with sensitization to the hapten diphenylcyclopropenone (DPC). These TCRs come from a woman in her thirties with alopecia areata. Some clones in this sample may be carry-over from other donors' samples.

This clonotype was detected ten times or more. The CDR3 protein is CASSGTSGSYEQYF. CDR3 nucleotide sequence: TGTGCCAGCAGTGGGACTAGCGGGTCCTACGAGCAGTACTTC. The gene calls are TRBV12-3 or TRBV12-4 and TRBJ2-7, with 12 bases identical to TRBD2. The CDR3 is made up of 14 amino acids. J gave up 1 base and V 5 bases, and 0 bases lay outside the gene matches.

The V call is TRBV10-3, the J call TRBJ2-3; TRBD2 might be the D (6 bases). The CDR3 sequence is 16 residues long. V was shortened by 1 base and J by 3 bases, with 14 bases between the two germline ends. Germline CDR1 reads ENHRY; CDR2 reads SYGVKD. The DNA for the CDR3 is TGTGCCATCAGTGAGTTGGCCCCAGGGAGGACAGATACGCAGTATTTT. Translating gives CAISELAPGRTDTQYF.

This clonotype was seen many times. V usage is TRBV2 and J usage is TRBJ1-2; 7 nucleotides line up with TRBD1. Germline CDR1 is SNHLY and CDR2 is FYNNEI. The CDR3 has 14 amino acids. Trimming at V came to 6 bases and at J to 3 bases, leaving 7 bases not matched to a gene. CDR3 amino acids: CASRRTGDHYGYTF. CDR3 DNA: TGTGCCAGCAGAAGGACAGGCGACCACTATGGCTACACCTTC.

The sample holds a few counts of this clonotype. V usage is TRBV6-6 and J usage is TRBJ1-5, with a weak D call TRBD1 (5 bases). CDR3 size: 13 residues. Germline values: CDR1 MNHNY, CDR2 SVGAGI (reference sequence). The germline V and J ends were trimmed by 3 bases and 5 bases, with 8 bases remaining between them. CDR3 sequence (DNA): TGTGCCAGCAGTTATGGGGGGTATCAGCCCCAGCATTTT. This sequence encodes CASSYGGYQPQHF.

The chain links TRBV6-1 to TRBJ2-6; the D is unclear. Germline V CDR1 and CDR2: MNHNS, SASEGT. The CDR3 covers 15 residues. V was shortened by 5 bases and J by 0 bases, with 8 bases between the two germline ends. The DNA of the CDR3 is TGTGCCAGCAGTTACAGAACCTCTGGGGCCAACGTCCTGACTTTC. Translation gives CASSYRTSGANVLTF.